The 8 T cell receptor beta chains below all came from one sample that was sequenced in a study of molecular identifiers for immune sequencing clone quantification. TCRdb reanalysed the PCR reads using MiXCR and keeps one entry per CDR3 protein. The sample holds under 100,000 distinct CDR3 sequences, roughly 25% seen once. The sample taken for sequencing was naive CD8+ T cells from blood, with Jurkat cell RNA spiked in. Subset described: FACS-sorted CD8+CD4-CCR7+CD45RA+ naive T cells. The receptors come from a human donor in good health. Some libraries in this study had Jurkat cell RNA spiked in.

On this clonotype: A much larger clone differs by one base, so this may be a read error. The chain has TRBV2 and TRBJ2-3; possible D gene TRBD1, 5 bases. The J call may be incorrect, as the DNA end agrees better with TRBJ1-5. Germline V gives CDR1 SNHLY, CDR2 FYNNEI. CDR3 length: 15 residues. The CDR3 nucleotides are TGTGCCACCCCGGGACTAGCGGATTACACAGATACGCAGCATTTT. This codes for CATPGLADYTDTQHF.

The genes are TRBV2 and TRBJ1-2, with D maybe TRBD1 (5 bases). Trimming pared 3 bases from V and 4 bases from J, leaving 9 bases between. The CDR3 consists of 13 residues. The V gene's germline CDR1 is SNHLY and CDR2 FYNNEI. CDR3 sequence: CASSDPGRYGYTF. The CDR3 coding sequence is TGTGCCAGCAGTGACCCAGGGCGCTATGGCTACACCTTC.

The table lists this clonotype with many counts. The genes are TRBV6-6 and TRBJ2-2; D is uncertain. The CDR3 runs 15 residues. In germline, CDR1 is MNHNY, CDR2 SVGAGI (reference sequence). The V and J ends lost 0 bases and 5 bases respectively, with 10 bases between them. CDR3 loop: CASSYSGSGTGELFF. The CDR3 DNA follows: TGTGCCAGCAGTTACTCGGGATCTGGAACCGGGGAGCTGTTTTTT.

Only a few counts were recorded for this clonotype. The rearrangement joins TRBV6-2 or TRBV6-3 to TRBJ1-1; D is undetermined. The germline gives CDR1 MNHEY, CDR2 SVGEGT. Between the trimmed V and J ends, which lost 8 bases and 1 base, there was a span of 11 bases. This CDR3 region has 13 residues. The CDR3 sequence is CASLLVPNTEAFF. The DNA of the CDR3 is TGTGCCAGCTTGCTGGTGCCGAACACTGAAGCTTTCTTT.

The rearrangement joins TRBV14 to TRBJ2-3; TRBD2 is a possible D gene (5 bases). This CDR3 is 17 amino acids long. Germline V gene sequence: CDR1 SGHDN, CDR2 FVKESK. V lost 0 bases and J lost 2, with 15 bases in between. The CDR3 coding sequence is TGTGCCAGCAGCCAAGAAAGGGTAGCGCTCAACACAGATACGCAGTATTTT. This translates into CASSQERVALNTDTQYF.

Concerning this clonotype itself: Since a much larger clone is just one base distant, this may be a read error. The rearrangement uses TRBV28 and TRBJ2-7; D is possibly TRBD1 (6 bases). Germline V gives CDR1 MDHEN, CDR2 SYDVKM. CDR3 length equals 12 residues. For the CDR3, the DNA is TGTGCCAGCGGTTTTACAGGGCCCGAGCAGTACTTC. Translating it yields CASGFTGPEQYF.

This clonotype was recorded only once. No conserved phenylalanine or tryptophan is present at the end of the CDR3, so a read error is the likely explanation. The rearrangement joins TRBV6-5 to TRBJ2-4; no clear D. The CDR3 extends over 15 amino acids. Trimming cost V 6 bases and J 0 bases, with 12 bases left between them. Per germline, CDR1 MNHEY and CDR2 SVGAGI. CDR3 residues: CASSPLSEAKNIQYS. The CDR3 DNA follows: TGTGCCAGCAGCCCGCTAAGCGAAGCCAAAAACATTCAGTACTCC.

J is TRBJ2-5 and V is TRBV13; D remains unclear. The CDR3 is 14 amino acids. The germline CDR1 and CDR2 sequences are PRHDT and FYEKMQ (reference sequence). Trimming took 5 bases from V and 0 from J, leaving 10 bases between them. The CDR3 DNA follows: TGTGCCAGCAGCAACGGTGGCTACCAAGAGACCCAGTACTTC. Its protein is CASSNGGYQETQYF.